The next 3 T cell receptor beta chains were all read from a single sample in a study of OX40 agonist ivuxolimab in advanced cancers. Data came from immunoSEQ multiplex PCR; TCRdb stores just in-frame clones and leaves some out. The data show 15,000 to 20,000 clones, roughly 75% seen once. The sample in question was CD4+ or CD8+ T cells sorted from blood, obtained in a trial of the OX40 agonist ivuxolimab. All receptors derive from an adult with an advanced solid tumor such as melanoma, head and neck, liver or kidney cancer.

This clone was picked up one time. The chain is built from TRBV27 and TRBJ2-7; D uncertain. The V end was cut by 6 bases, the J end by 7 bases, with 19 bases between. From germline, CDR1 is MNHEY and CDR2 SMNVEV (reference sequence). This CDR3 comprises 14 residues. The CDR3 is CASSLGPGRWEQYF. Written as DNA, the CDR3 is TGTGCCAGCAGCTTAGGGCCTGGCCGCTGGGAGCAGTACTTC.

The chain is built from TRBV6-1 and TRBJ1-3; D uncertain. This CDR3 is built from 15 residues. Germline values: CDR1 MNHNS, CDR2 SASEGT. Trimming removed 10 bases at V and 4 bases at J, with 20 bases between. The CDR3 sequence is CATQDVGSEGNTIYF. Written as DNA, the CDR3 is TGTGCCACTCAGGACGTCGGATCAGAGGGAAACACCATATATTTT.

In DNA form, the CDR3 reads TGTGCCAGCAGCTTAGCCACAGGGGGGACCTACGAGCAGTACTTC. This translates into CASSLATGGTYEQYF. The rearrangement uses TRBV11-1 and TRBJ2-7; 8 bases fit TRBD1. After removal of 0 bases from V and 2 bases from J, the junction contained 3 bases not matched to a gene. Looked up from germline, CDR1 is SGHAT and CDR2 is FQDESV (reference sequence). This CDR3 contains 15 residues.